This passage covers 18 T cell receptor beta chains from one sample sequenced in a study of OX40 agonist ivuxolimab in advanced cancers. Library construction relied on the immunoSEQ multiplex PCR assay. TCRdb took over this immuneACCESS table, retaining in-frame rearrangements with V and J assigned. Such tables are incomplete; in checked studies, under half of the missing clones stem from an unresolved V gene, and the remainder is unexplained. The sample profile shows about 72,000 clones; about 90% of them were found once. The ten largest clones capture roughly 1.3% of the sample. This sample comprised CD4+ or CD8+ T cells sorted from blood, obtained in a trial of the OX40 agonist ivuxolimab. The receptors derive from an adult with an advanced solid tumor such as melanoma, head and neck, liver or kidney cancer.

The chain combines TRBV5-1 with TRBJ2-5; TRBD2 agrees at 12 bases. Germline-derived CDR1 and CDR2 are SGHRS and YFSETQ. The CDR3 runs 16 residues. With V trimmed by 4 bases and J by 5 bases, 9 bases remained unmatched. The DNA of the CDR3 is TGCGCCAGCAGCACCGGGACTAGCGGGTTCAGGGAGACCCAGTACTTC. Amino acids: CASSTGTSGFRETQYF.

With regard to this clone: Compared with germline, one end of the junction differs, possibly owing to a read error. In DNA form, the CDR3 reads TGCGCCAGCAGCCAATCTGTCCTTGGACCGCCGAACTTC. Its translation: CASSQSVLGPPNF. This chain joins TRBV4-1 and TRBJ2-7; D unresolved. CDR3 length: 13 amino acids. From germline, CDR1 is MGHRA and CDR2 YSYEKL.

The chain carries TRBV14 and TRBJ2-3, with D possibly matching TRBD1 (5 bases). The CDR3 has 17 residues. Germline V gene lookup returns CDR1 SGHDN and CDR2 FVKESK. V was cut by 0 bases and J by 5 bases, with 18 bases left in between. The CDR3 reads CASSQDRPQGRGDTQYF. CDR3 in DNA: TGTGCCAGCAGCCAAGATAGGCCTCAGGGCCGTGGAGATACGCAGTATTTT.

The V and J genes are TRBV30 and TRBJ1-1, with D uncertain. Germline lookup yields CDR1 GTSNPN and CDR2 SVGIG (reference sequence). The CDR3 contains 12 residues. V gave up 3 bases and J gave up 5 bases, with 10 bases separating them. CDR3: CAWRTGETEAFF. The DNA of the CDR3 is TGTGCCTGGAGAACCGGGGAGACTGAAGCTTTCTTT.

In this sample, this clone turned up a few times. The rearrangement links TRBV7-6 to TRBJ2-3; 9 positions agree with TRBD1. V shed 6 bases, J shed 4 bases, and the junction held 11 bases outside the gene matches. This CDR3 contains 16 residues. Germline loops: CDR1 SGHVS, CDR2 FNYEAQ. In DNA form, the CDR3 reads TGTGCCAGCAGTCCCGGCAACAGGGGGCGCGCAGATACGCAGTATTTT. Protein sequence: CASSPGNRGRADTQYF.

The V and J genes are TRBV5-6 and TRBJ1-1, with a weak D call TRBD1 (5 bases). Trimming removed 2 bases from V and 0 bases from J, with 14 bases in between. This CDR3 region has 16 residues. Germline V CDR1 and CDR2: SGHDT, YYEEEE. The CDR3 coding sequence is TGTGCCAGCAGCTTCGGGCAGGGAAGCATGAACACTGAAGCTTTCTTT. It is translated as CASSFGQGSMNTEAFF.

The V and J genes are TRBV19 and TRBJ2-2, with 13 bases aligning to TRBD2. Germline lookup yields CDR1 LNHDA and CDR2 SQIVND (reference sequence). The V and J ends lost 7 bases and 0 bases, in that order; junction bases with no gene match: 5. The CDR3 is 17 amino acids. CDR3 nucleotide sequence: TGTGCCAGTAAAAGACTAGCGGGAGGATCGAACACCGGGGAGCTGTTTTTT. Encoded protein: CASKRLAGGSNTGELFF.

This chain links TRBV30 with TRBJ2-7, with a possible D match to TRBD2 (6 bases). Per germline, CDR1 GTSNPN and CDR2 SVGIG (reference sequence). V was clipped by 2 bases and J by 1 base, with 6 bases between them. The CDR3 extends over 12 amino acids. The CDR3 DNA reads TGTGCCTGGAGTCGGGGGTCCTACGAGCAGTACTTC. Translation gives CAWSRGSYEQYF.

J is TRBJ1-1 and V is TRBV18; 9 nucleotides agree with TRBD1. The CDR3 runs to 13 residues. The V and J ends lost 6 bases and 4 bases, in that order; junction bases with no gene match: 3. Germline V CDR1 and CDR2: KGHSH, LQKENI. This chain's CDR3 is CASSRTGATEAFF. As DNA, the CDR3 is TGTGCCAGCTCGCGGACAGGGGCCACTGAAGCTTTCTTT.

This clone has more than one count but fewer than ten. The chain uses TRBV28 and TRBJ1-1; TRBD1 matches at 7 bases. Germline trimming cut 11 bases from V and 3 bases from J; bases unmatched to any gene: 12. The CDR3 consists of 14 residues. Germline CDR1 is MDHEN and CDR2 is SYDVKM. The CDR3 coding sequence is TGTGCCGCTACGACAGGGTCTCAAGACACTGAAGCTTTCTTT. It is translated as CAATTGSQDTEAFF.

This rearrangement joins TRBV5-5 to TRBJ1-4; the D gene is possibly TRBD1 (5 bases). CDR1 is SGHKS, CDR2 YYEKEE, per germline (reference sequence). Trimming pared 2 bases from V and 12 bases from J, leaving 11 bases between. There are 12 residues in the CDR3. The CDR3 spells CASSFGGWELFF. The CDR3 DNA follows: TGTGCCAGCAGCTTTGGGGGTTGGGAACTGTTTTTT.

V usage is TRBV18 and J usage is TRBJ2-7; the match to TRBD1 covers 8 bases. The CDR3 sequence is 14 residues long. Germline CDR1 KGHSH, CDR2 LQKENI. The V and J ends lost 1 base and 1 base, in that order; junction bases with no gene match: 0. The CDR3 bases are TGTGCCAGCTCACCACGACAGGGGTCCTACGAGCAGTACTTC. Translation: CASSPRQGSYEQYF.

The chain recombines TRBV19 with TRBJ2-3; the match to TRBD1 covers 9 bases. The germline gives CDR1 LNHDA, CDR2 SQIVND (reference sequence). The CDR3 runs 15 residues. The V segment lost 6 bases and the J segment 4 bases; nucleotides outside the gene matches: 8. The CDR3 bases are TGTGCCAGTAGGCTGGGACAGGGCATCGCAGATACGCAGTATTTT. Amino acid sequence: CASRLGQGIADTQYF. The full variable domain, in which reference TRBV19 and TRBJ2-3 provide the parts outside the CDR3, is DGGITQSPKYLFRKEGQNVTLSCEQNLNHDAMYWYRQDPGQGLRLIYYSQIVNDFQKGDIAEGYSVSREKKESFPLTVTSAQKNPTAFYLCASRLGQGIADTQYFGPGTRLTVL.

The genes are TRBV11-1 and TRBJ1-2; perhaps TRBD1 as D (5 bases). From germline, CDR1 is SGHAT and CDR2 FQDESV (reference sequence). CDR3 length equals 14 residues. With 1 base removed from V and 7 bases from J, the gap between germline ends came to 13 bases. The CDR3 reads CASSLDQGSGGYTF. The CDR3 nucleotides read TGTGCCAGCAGCTTAGACCAGGGATCAGGTGGCTACACCTTC.

The rearrangement joins TRBV6-1 to TRBJ2-1; the D gene is possibly TRBD2 (7 bases). Germline V gene data show CDR1 as MNHNS and CDR2 as SASEGT. This CDR3 is built from 15 residues. Trimming left V 6 bases short and J 9 bases short, with 21 bases between. CDR3 nucleotide sequence: TGTGCCAGCAGGAAGGGGGGGACTCTAGGGATTGAGCAGTTCTTC. This gives the protein CASRKGGTLGIEQFF.

This chain joins TRBV11-1 and TRBJ2-3, with a possible D match to TRBD1 (5 bases). V shed 5 bases and J shed 0 bases, with 12 bases lying between them. This CDR3 has 15 amino acids. Germline CDR1 and CDR2: SGHAT and FQDESV (reference sequence). CDR3 protein: CASSQDIYSTDTQYF. CDR3 nucleotide sequence: TGTGCCAGCAGCCAGGACATCTATAGCACAGATACGCAGTATTTT.

Comments on this clone: This CDR3 is also generated by other DNA sequences in the sample. The V gene is TRBV4-2, the J gene TRBJ1-2; 7 bases align to TRBD1. Looked up from germline, CDR1 is LGHNA and CDR2 is YNFKEQ. The CDR3 runs to 15 residues. V shed 0 bases, J shed 3 bases, and the junction held 4 bases outside the gene matches. CDR3 coding DNA: TGTGCCAGCAGCCAAGATCCCCAGGGGGACTATGGCTACACCTTC. Amino acid sequence: CASSQDPQGDYGYTF.

V and J are TRBV18 and TRBJ2-7; no firm D call. Trimming pared 2 bases from V and 0 bases from J, leaving 8 bases between. Germline lookup yields CDR1 KGHSH and CDR2 LQKENI. This CDR3 comprises 14 residues. The CDR3 protein is CASSPGRNSYEQYF. The CDR3 coding sequence is TGTGCCAGCTCACCAGGACGGAACTCCTACGAGCAGTACTTC.